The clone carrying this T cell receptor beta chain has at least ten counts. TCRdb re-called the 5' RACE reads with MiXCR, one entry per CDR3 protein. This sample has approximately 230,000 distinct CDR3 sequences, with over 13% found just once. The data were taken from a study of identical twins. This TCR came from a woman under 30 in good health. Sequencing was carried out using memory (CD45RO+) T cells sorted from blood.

This CDR3 reads CSAERGNGNQPQHF. The CDR3 DNA is TGCAGTGCAGAGAGGGGTAATGGCAATCAGCCCCAGCATTTT. This chain links TRBV20-1 with TRBJ1-5; perhaps TRBD1 as D (5 bases). Trimming shortened V by 6 bases and J by 2 bases, and 14 bases separated the two germline ends. The V gene's germline CDR1 is DFQATT and CDR2 SNEGSKA (reference sequence). This CDR3 has 14 amino acids.